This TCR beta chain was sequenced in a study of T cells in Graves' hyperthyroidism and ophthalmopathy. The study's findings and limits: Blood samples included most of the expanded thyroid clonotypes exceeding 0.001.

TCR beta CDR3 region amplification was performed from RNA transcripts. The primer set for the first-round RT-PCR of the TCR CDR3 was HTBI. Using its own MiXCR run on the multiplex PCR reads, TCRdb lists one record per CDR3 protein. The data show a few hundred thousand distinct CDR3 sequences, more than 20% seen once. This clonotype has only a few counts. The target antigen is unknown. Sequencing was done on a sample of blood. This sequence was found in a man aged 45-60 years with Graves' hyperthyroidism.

The CDR3: CATSDSRDSRYEQYF. CDR3 sequence (DNA): TGTGCCACCAGTGATTCCCGGGACAGCCGGTACGAGCAGTACTTC. The rearrangement joins TRBV24-1 to TRBJ2-7; TRBD1 matches at 7 bases. Trimming at V came to 2 bases and at J to 4 bases, leaving 7 bases not matched to a gene. CDR1 and CDR2 from the germline V gene are KGHDR and SFDVKD. The CDR3 is 15 amino acids.